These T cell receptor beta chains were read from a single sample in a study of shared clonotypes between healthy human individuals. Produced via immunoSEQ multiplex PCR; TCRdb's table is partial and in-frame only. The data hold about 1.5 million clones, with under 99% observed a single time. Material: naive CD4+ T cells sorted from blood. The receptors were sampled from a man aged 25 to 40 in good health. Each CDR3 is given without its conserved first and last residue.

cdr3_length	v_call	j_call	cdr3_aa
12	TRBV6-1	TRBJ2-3	ASRGQPSTDTQY
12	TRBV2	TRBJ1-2	ASSERTANYGYT
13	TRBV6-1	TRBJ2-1	ASSVSGGINNEQF
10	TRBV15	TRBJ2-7	ATSRDRYEQY
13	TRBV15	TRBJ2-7	ATSREGGGHYEQY
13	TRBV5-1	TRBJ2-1	ASSNRTSGSHEQF
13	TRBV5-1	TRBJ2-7	ASSLSRGKNYEQY
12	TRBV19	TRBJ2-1	ASSIDPWRNEQF
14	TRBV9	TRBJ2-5	ASSVRGLAGGETQY
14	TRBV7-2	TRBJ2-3	ASSLLQTGGTDTQY
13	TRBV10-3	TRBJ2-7	ATCSIAGARDEQY
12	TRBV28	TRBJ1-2	ASSRQGSNYGYT
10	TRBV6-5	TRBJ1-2	ASSYDGYGYT
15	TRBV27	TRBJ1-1	ASSLSSIWLMNTEAF
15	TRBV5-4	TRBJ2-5	ASSPTQGLAGKETQY
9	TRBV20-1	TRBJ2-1	SAAPYNEQF
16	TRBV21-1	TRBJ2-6	ASRWAGTGASGANVLT